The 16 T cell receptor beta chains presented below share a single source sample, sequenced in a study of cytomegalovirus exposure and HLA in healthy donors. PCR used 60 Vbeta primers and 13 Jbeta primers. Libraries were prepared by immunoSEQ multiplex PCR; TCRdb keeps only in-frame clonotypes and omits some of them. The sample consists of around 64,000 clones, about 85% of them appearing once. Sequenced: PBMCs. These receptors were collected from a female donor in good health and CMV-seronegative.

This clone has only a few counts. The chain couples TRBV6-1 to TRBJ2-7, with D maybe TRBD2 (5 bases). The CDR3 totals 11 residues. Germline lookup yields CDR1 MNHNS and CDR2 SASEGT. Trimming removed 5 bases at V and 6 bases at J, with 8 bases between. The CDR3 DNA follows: TGTGCCAGCAGTCATGGAGGCGAGCAGTACTTC. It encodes CASSHGGEQYF.

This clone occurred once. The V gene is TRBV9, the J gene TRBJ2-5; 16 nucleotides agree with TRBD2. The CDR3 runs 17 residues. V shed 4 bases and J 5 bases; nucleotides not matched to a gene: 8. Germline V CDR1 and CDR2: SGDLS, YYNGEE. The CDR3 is CASSTGTSGGAQETQYF. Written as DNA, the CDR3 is TGTGCCAGCAGCACGGGGACTAGCGGGGGGGCCCAGGAGACCCAGTACTTC.

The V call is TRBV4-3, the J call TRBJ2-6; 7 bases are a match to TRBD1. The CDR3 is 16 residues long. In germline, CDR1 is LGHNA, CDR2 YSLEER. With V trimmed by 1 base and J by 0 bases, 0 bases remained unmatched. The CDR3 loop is CASSQAGGSGANVLTF. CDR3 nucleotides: TGCGCCAGCAGCCAAGCAGGGGGCTCTGGGGCCAACGTCCTGACTTTC.

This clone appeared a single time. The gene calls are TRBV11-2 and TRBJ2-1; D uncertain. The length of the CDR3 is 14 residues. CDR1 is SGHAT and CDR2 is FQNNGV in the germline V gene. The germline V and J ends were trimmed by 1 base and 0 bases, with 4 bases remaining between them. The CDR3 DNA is TGTGCCAGCAGCTTAGGGAGCTCCTACAATGAGCAGTTCTTC. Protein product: CASSLGSSYNEQFF. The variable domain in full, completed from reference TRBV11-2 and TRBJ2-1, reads EAGVAQSPRYKIIEKRQSVAFWCNPISGHATLYWYQQILGQGPKLLIQFQNNGVVDDSQLPKDRFSAERLKGVDSTLKIQPAKLEDSAVYLCASSLGSSYNEQFFGPGTRLTVL.

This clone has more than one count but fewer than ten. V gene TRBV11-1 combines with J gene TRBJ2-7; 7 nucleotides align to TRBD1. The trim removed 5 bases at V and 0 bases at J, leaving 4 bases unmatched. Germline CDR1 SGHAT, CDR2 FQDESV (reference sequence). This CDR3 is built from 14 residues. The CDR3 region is CASSIRDSSYEQYF. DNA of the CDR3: TGTGCCAGCAGCATAAGGGACAGCTCCTACGAGCAGTACTTC.

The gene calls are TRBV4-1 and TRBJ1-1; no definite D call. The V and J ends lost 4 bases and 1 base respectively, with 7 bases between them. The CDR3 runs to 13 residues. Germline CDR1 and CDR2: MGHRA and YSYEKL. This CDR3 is CASSPSWNTEAFF. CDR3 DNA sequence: TGCGCCAGCAGCCCCTCTTGGAACACTGAAGCTTTCTTT.

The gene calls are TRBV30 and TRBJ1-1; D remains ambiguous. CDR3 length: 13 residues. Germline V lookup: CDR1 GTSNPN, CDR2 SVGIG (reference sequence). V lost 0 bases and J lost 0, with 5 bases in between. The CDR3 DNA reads TGTGCCTGGAGTGTACAGCTGAACACTGAAGCTTTCTTT. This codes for CAWSVQLNTEAFF.

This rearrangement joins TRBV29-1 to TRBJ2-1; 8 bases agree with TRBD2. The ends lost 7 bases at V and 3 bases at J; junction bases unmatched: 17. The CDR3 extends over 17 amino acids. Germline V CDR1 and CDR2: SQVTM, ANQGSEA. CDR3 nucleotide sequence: TGCAGCGGGGGGCCTAAGACTAGCGCTTCCCTCTACAATGAGCAGTTCTTC. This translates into CSGGPKTSASLYNEQFF.

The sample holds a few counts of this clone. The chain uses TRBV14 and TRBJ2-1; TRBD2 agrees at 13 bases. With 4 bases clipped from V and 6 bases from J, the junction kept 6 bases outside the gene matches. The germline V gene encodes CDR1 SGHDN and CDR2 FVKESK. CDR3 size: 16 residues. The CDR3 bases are TGTGCCAGCAGCCGAACGGGACTAGCGGGGACCAATGAGCAGTTCTTC. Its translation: CASSRTGLAGTNEQFF.

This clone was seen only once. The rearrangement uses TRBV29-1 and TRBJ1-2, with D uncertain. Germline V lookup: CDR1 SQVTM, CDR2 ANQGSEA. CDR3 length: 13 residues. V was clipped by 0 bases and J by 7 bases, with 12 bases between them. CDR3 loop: CSVEDRPPSGYTF. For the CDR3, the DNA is TGCAGCGTTGAAGATCGGCCCCCTAGTGGCTACACCTTC.

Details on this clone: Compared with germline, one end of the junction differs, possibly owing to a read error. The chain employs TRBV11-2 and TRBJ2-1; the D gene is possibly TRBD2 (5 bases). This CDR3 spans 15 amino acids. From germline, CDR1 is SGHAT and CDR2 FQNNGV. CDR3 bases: TGTGCCAGCAGCTCTCAGGACTTGGCCTACGATGAGCAGTTCTTC. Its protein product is CASSSQDLAYDEQFF.

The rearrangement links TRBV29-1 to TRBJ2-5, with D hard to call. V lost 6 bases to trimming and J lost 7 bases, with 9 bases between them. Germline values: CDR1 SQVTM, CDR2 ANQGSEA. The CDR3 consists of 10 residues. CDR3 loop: CSVGLGTQYF. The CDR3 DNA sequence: TGCAGCGTGGGCCTCGGGACCCAGTACTTC.

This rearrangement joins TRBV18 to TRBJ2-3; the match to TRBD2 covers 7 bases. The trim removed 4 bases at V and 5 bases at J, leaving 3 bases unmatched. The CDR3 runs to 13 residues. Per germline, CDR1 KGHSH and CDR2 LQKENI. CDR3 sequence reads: CASSRASGDTQYF. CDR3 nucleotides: TGTGCCAGCTCACGAGCTAGCGGAGATACGCAGTATTTT.

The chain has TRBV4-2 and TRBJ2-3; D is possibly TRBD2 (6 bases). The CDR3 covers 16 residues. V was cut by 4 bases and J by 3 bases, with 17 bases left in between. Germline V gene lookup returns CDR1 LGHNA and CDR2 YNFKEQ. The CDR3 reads CASSPERGGGTDTQYF. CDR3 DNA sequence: TGTGCCAGCAGCCCGGAACGGGGAGGCGGTACAGATACGCAGTATTTT.

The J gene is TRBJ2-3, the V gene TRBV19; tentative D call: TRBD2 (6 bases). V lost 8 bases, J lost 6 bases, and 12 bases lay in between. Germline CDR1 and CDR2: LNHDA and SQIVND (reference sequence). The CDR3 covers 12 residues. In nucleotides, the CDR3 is TGTGCCAGTGGAGGGGACCTCGATACGCAGTATTTT. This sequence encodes CASGGDLDTQYF.

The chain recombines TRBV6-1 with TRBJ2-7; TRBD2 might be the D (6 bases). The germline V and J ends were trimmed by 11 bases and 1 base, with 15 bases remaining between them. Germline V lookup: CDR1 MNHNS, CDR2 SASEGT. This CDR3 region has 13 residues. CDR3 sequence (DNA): TGTGCCGCCCGGAGGGGAGCTTCCTACGAGCAGTACTTC. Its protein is CAARRGASYEQYF.